The source of this T cell receptor (beta chain) is a study of a mutant IDH1 vaccine in newly diagnosed glioma. Study at large: Of treated patients, approximately 62% were men and about 38% women, averaging roughly 40 years. Patients previously underwent radiotherapy, temozolomide, or both, and most underwent both.

Whole-study results and caveats: Among patients, roughly 93% showed immune responses induced by the vaccine.

Data came from immunoSEQ multiplex PCR; TCRdb stores just in-frame clones and leaves some out. Of roughly 19,000 clones listed, approximately 85% are singletons. There are a few counts of this clone. The antigen is undetermined. The germline CDR1 and CDR2 sequences are SGDLS and YYNGEE. There are 15 residues in the CDR3. J gave up 6 bases and V 0 bases, and 5 bases lay outside the gene matches. Stated time point: baseline, week 1 (first vaccination visit). Regarding treatment: pre-vaccination baseline after standard-of-care therapy. Each of the donors came in with new WHO grade 3 or 4 astrocytomas that were IDH1-mutant and ATRX-lost.

The TCR sequence derives from a man aged 35-49 years with glioma. The chain couples TRBV9 to TRBJ2-7, with 11 bases that match TRBD2. Here the sequenced sample was PBMCs, taken from a glioma patient treated with radiotherapy, temozolomide or both. DNA for the CDR3: TGTGCCAGCAGCGTAGGGGGACTAGCGGAGGTCGAGCAGTACTTC. It codes for CASSVGGLAEVEQYF.